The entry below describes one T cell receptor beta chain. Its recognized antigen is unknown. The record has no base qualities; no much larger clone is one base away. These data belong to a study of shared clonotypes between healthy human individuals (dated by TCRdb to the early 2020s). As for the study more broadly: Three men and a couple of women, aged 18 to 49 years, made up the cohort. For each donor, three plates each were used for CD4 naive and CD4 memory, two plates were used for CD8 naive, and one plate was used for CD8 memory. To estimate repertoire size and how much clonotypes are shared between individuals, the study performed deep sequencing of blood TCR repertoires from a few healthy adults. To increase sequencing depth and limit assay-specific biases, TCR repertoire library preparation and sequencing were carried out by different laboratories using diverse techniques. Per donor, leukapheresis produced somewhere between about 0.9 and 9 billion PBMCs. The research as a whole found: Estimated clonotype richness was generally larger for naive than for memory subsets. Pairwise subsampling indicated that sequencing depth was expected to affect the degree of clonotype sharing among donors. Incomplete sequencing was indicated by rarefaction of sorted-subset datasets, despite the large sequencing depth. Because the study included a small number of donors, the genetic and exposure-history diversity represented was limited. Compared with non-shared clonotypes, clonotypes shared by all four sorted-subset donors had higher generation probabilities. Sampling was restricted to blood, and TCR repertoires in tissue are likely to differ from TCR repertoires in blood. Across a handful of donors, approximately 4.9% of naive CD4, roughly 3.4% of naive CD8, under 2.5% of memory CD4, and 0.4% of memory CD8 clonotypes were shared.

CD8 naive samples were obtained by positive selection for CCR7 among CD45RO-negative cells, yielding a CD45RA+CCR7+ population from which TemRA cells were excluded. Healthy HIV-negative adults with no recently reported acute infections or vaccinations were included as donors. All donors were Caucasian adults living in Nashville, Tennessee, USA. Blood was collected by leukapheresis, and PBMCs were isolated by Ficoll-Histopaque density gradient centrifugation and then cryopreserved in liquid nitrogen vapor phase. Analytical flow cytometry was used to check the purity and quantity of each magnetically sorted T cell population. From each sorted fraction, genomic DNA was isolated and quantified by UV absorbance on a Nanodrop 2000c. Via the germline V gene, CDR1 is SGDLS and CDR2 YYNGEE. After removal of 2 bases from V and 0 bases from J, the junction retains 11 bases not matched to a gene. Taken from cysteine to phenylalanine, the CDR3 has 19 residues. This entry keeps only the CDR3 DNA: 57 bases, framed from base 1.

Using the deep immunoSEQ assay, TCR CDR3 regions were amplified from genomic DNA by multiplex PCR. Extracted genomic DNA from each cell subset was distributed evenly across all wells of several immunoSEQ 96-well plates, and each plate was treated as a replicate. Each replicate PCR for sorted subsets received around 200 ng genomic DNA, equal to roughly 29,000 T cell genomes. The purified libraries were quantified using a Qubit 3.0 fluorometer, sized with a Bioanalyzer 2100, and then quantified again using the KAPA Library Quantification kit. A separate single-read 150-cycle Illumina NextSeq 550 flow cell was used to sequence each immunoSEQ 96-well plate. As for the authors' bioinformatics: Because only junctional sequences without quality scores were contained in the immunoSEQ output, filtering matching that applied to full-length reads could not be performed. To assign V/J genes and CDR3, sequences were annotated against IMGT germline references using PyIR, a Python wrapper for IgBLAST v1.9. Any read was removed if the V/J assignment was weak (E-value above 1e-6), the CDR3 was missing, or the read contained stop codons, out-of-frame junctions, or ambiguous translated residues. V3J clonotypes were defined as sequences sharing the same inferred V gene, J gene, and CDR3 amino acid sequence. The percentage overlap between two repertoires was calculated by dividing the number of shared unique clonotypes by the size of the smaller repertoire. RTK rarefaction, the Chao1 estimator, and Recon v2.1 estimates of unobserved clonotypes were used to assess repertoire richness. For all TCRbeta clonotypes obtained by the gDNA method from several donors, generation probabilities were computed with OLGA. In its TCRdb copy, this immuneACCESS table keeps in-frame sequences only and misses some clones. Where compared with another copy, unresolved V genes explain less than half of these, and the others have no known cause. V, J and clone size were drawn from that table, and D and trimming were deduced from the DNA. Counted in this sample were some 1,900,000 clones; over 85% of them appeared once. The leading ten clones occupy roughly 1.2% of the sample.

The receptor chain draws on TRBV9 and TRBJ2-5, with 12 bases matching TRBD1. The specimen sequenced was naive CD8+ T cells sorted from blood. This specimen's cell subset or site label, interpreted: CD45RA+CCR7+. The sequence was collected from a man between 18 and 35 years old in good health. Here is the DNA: TGTGCCAGCAGCGTCTTGGCCGGGACAGGGGGCCTGTACCAAGAGACCCAGTACTTC. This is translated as CASSVLAGTGGLYQETQYF.